These 23 T cell receptor beta chains were all obtained from the same sample, sequenced in a study of blood T cell repertoires in COVID-19. The method was immunoSEQ multiplex PCR; TCRdb's version includes in-frame clones alone and lacks a portion of them. The table shows 140,000 or so clones, with approximately 84% occurring only once. Sequencing was done on a sample of PBMCs or T cells enriched from blood (not recorded which). The source is a woman aged 45 to 65 with acute COVID-19.

The J gene is TRBJ1-2, the V gene TRBV19, with TRBD1 matching 7 bases. The germline gives CDR1 LNHDA, CDR2 SQIVND (reference sequence). The trim removed 3 bases at V and 3 bases at J, leaving 1 base unmatched. The CDR3 length is 13 residues. The CDR3 here is CASSMQGDYGYTF. CDR3 sequence (DNA): TGTGCCAGTAGTATGCAGGGGGACTATGGCTACACCTTC. Combining the CDR3 with reference TRBV19 and TRBJ1-2 gives the whole variable domain DGGITQSPKYLFRKEGQNVTLSCEQNLNHDAMYWYRQDPGQGLRLIYYSQIVNDFQKGDIAEGYSVSREKKESFPLTVTSAQKNPTAFYLCASSMQGDYGYTFGSGTRLTVV.

This chain links TRBV5-1 with TRBJ1-2, with 9 bases lining up with TRBD1. V lost 4 bases to trimming and J lost 2 bases; unmatched junction nucleotides: 6. Germline V lookup: CDR1 SGHRS, CDR2 YFSETQ. The CDR3 totals 15 residues. The CDR3: CASSLSGTGNYGYTF. The CDR3 DNA reads as TGCGCCAGCAGCCTGTCCGGGACAGGGAACTATGGCTACACCTTC.

The chain employs TRBV6-5 and TRBJ2-2, with 10 nucleotides matching TRBD1. Germline V gene lookup returns CDR1 MNHEY and CDR2 SVGAGI. The V gene end was trimmed by 10 bases and the J gene end by 5 bases; junction bases not matched to a gene: 10. The CDR3 contains 15 residues. Here the CDR3 DNA reads TGTGCCACCGACCCAAGACAGGGGGCAACCGGGGAGCTGTTTTTT. Amino acid sequence: CATDPRQGATGELFF.

The rearrangement links TRBV24-1 to TRBJ1-3; D remains unclear. From germline, CDR1 is KGHDR and CDR2 SFDVKD. This CDR3 region has 13 residues. V was cut by 12 bases and J by 7 bases, with 18 bases left in between. CDR3 nucleotide sequence: TGTGCCCCCTCAGTTTGTCCGCGGAACACCATATATTTT. Its protein product is CAPSVCPRNTIYF.

The chain carries TRBV7-2 and TRBJ1-2, with 8 bases matching TRBD1. V dropped 5 bases and J dropped 5; count of bases not matched to a gene: 7. This CDR3 spans 14 amino acids. Germline assignment: CDR1 SGHTA and CDR2 FQGNSA. DNA of the CDR3: TGTGCCAGCAGCGGACAGGGAGGCTCATATGGCTACACCTTC. Translated: CASSGQGGSYGYTF. The full variable domain, rest sourced from reference TRBV7-2 and TRBJ1-2, is GAGVSQSPSNKVTEKGKDVELRCDPISGHTALYWYRQSLGQGLEFLIYFQGNSAPDKSGLPSDRFSAERTGGSVSTLTIQRTQQEDSAVYLCASSGQGGSYGYTFGSGTRLTVV.

The chain joins TRBV4-2 to TRBJ2-1; 9 bases agree with TRBD2. This CDR3 is 16 amino acids long. CDR1 LGHNA and CDR2 YNFKEQ come from the germline V gene. Trimming cost V 0 bases and J 4 bases; bases outside gene matches: 4. CDR3 bases: TGTGCCAGCAGCCAAGATAAGCGGGAGGTTTACAATGAGCAGTTCTTC. Translating it yields CASSQDKREVYNEQFF.

The chain uses TRBV24-1 and TRBJ2-1; D remains unclear. This CDR3 is built from 17 residues. The V gene's germline CDR1 is KGHDR and CDR2 SFDVKD. The V end was cut by 2 bases, the J end by 4 bases, with 17 bases between. For the CDR3, the DNA is TGTGCCACCAGTGATTCGTCCCCGGAGTCTATTTACAATGAGCAGTTCTTC. Its protein product is CATSDSSPESIYNEQFF.

The chain links TRBV4-1 to TRBJ2-1; D unresolved. Between the trimmed V and J ends, which lost 4 bases and 2 bases, there was a span of 9 bases. CDR1 MGHRA and CDR2 YSYEKL come from the germline V gene. CDR3 size: 14 residues. The CDR3 spells CASSPVSAYNEQFF. The CDR3 nucleotides read TGCGCCAGCAGCCCAGTGTCCGCCTACAATGAGCAGTTCTTC.

This clone was counted between two and nine times. This rearrangement joins TRBV10-1 to TRBJ2-1; 11 nucleotides agree with TRBD2. CDR1 is WNHNN and CDR2 is SYGVQD in the germline V gene (reference sequence). V was pared by 3 bases and J by 10 bases, with 5 bases of the junction left unmatched. There are 14 residues in the CDR3. In DNA form, the CDR3 reads TGCGCCAGCAGTGATAGCGGGAGGGCCCTGGAGCAGTTCTTC. Translated: CASSDSGRALEQFF.

The table lists this clone with a few counts. The chain couples TRBV4-1 to TRBJ2-3; D remains ambiguous. The V gene lost 1 base and the J gene lost 4 bases, with 21 bases spanning the gap. Per the germline V gene, CDR1 is MGHRA and CDR2 is YSYEKL. The CDR3 loop spans 18 amino acids. CDR3: CASSQVLGSPGVSDTQYF. The CDR3 bases are TGCGCCAGCAGCCAAGTATTGGGTAGTCCGGGTGTCTCAGATACGCAGTATTTT.

The chain carries TRBV21-1 and TRBJ1-2; the D call in the table, TRBD1, was not verified against the DNA. TRBV21-1 is designated a pseudogene. The length of the CDR3 is 15 residues. CDR3 sequence: CASSKVQGFNYGYTF. CDR3 coding DNA: TGTGCCAGCAGCAAAGTACAGGGGTTCAACTATGGCTACACCTTC.

V gene TRBV13 combines with J gene TRBJ2-7, with 11 bases identical to TRBD1. The V and J ends lost 5 bases and 7 bases, in that order; junction bases with no gene match: 16. The CDR3 length is 17 residues. Germline assignment: CDR1 PRHDT and CDR2 FYEKMQ (reference sequence). The CDR3 protein is CASSRSVPNRDRGEQYF. The CDR3 DNA sequence: TGTGCCAGCAGCCGTTCTGTGCCGAACCGGGACAGGGGGGAGCAGTACTTC.

This clone was counted once. The gene calls are TRBV19 and TRBJ1-5; no definite D call. CDR1 and CDR2 (germline): LNHDA, SQIVND (reference sequence). The length of the CDR3 is 16 residues. V lost 6 bases and J lost 0, with 15 bases in between. The CDR3 DNA is TGTGCCAGTAGACCGGCGACAAGTTATAGCAATCAGCCCCAGCATTTT. This gives the protein CASRPATSYSNQPQHF. The entire variable domain, with the rest obtained from reference TRBV19 and TRBJ1-5, is as follows: DGGITQSPKYLFRKEGQNVTLSCEQNLNHDAMYWYRQDPGQGLRLIYYSQIVNDFQKGDIAEGYSVSREKKESFPLTVTSAQKNPTAFYLCASRPATSYSNQPQHFGDGTRLSIL.

The chain employs TRBV5-1 and TRBJ1-4; TRBD1 is a possible D gene (5 bases). With 0 bases removed from V and 7 bases from J, the gap between germline ends came to 10 bases. The CDR3 spans 14 residues. Germline assignment: CDR1 SGHRS and CDR2 YFSETQ. The CDR3 spells CASSLAGLGEKLFF. CDR3 DNA sequence: TGCGCCAGCAGCTTGGCAGGGTTGGGTGAAAAACTGTTTTTT.

V is TRBV21-1 and J is TRBJ1-2; the table's D gene call, TRBD1, was not cross checked with the DNA. TRBV21-1 is given as a pseudogene. The CDR3 has 14 residues. The chain's CDR3 is CASWTGSFNYGYTF. The CDR3 DNA follows: TGTGCCAGCTGGACAGGGAGTTTCAACTATGGCTACACCTTC.

J is TRBJ1-1 and V is TRBV5-1, with TRBD1 matching over 7 bases. Germline CDR1 and CDR2: SGHRS and YFSETQ. This CDR3 comprises 13 residues. The V gene end was trimmed by 2 bases and the J gene end by 5 bases; junction bases not matched to a gene: 3. The CDR3 region has the DNA TGCGCCAGCAGCTTACAGGGGATGACTGAAGCTTTCTTT. This gives the protein CASSLQGMTEAFF.

The gene calls are TRBV19 and TRBJ1-2, with D unresolved. Germline V gene lookup returns CDR1 LNHDA and CDR2 SQIVND (reference sequence). The V gene lost 3 bases and the J gene lost 2 bases, with 7 bases spanning the gap. This CDR3 is built from 13 residues. CDR3 in amino acids: CASSMRMNYGYTF. The CDR3, as DNA: TGTGCCAGTAGTATGCGGATGAACTATGGCTACACCTTC.

The chain couples TRBV29-1 to TRBJ1-2, with 11 nucleotides matching TRBD1. CDR3 length equals 12 residues. Germline CDR1 reads SQVTM; CDR2 reads ANQGSEA. Trimming cost V 3 bases and J 7 bases; bases outside gene matches: 1. Here the CDR3 reads CSVEGQGGGYTF. The CDR3 nucleotides are TGCAGCGTTGAGGGACAGGGGGGTGGCTACACCTTC.

This clone was seen once. This rearrangement joins TRBV5-1 to TRBJ2-7; the match to TRBD1 covers 7 bases. This CDR3 contains 14 residues. Germline assignment: CDR1 SGHRS and CDR2 YFSETQ. Trimming removed 2 bases from V and 2 bases from J; junction bases left unmatched: 4. CDR3 sequence (DNA): TGCGCCAGCAGCTTTGAGGGGACAGCCTACGAGCAGTACTTC. Its protein is CASSFEGTAYEQYF.

The CDR3 region has the DNA TGTGCCAGCAGTTACCCCGGGACAGCGGTGGGCACTGAAGCTTTCTTT. It encodes CASSYPGTAVGTEAFF. The genes are TRBV6-2 or TRBV6-3 and TRBJ1-1; 7 positions match TRBD1. The CDR3 totals 16 residues. V dropped 2 bases and J dropped 4; count of bases not matched to a gene: 10. CDR1 is MNHEY and CDR2 is SVGEGT in the germline V gene.

The CDR3 protein is CASRPGVPDTGELFF. The CDR3, as DNA: TGTGCCAGCAGGCCTGGAGTTCCCGACACCGGGGAGCTGTTTTTT. This sequence joins TRBV7-9 and TRBJ2-2; D is ambiguous. Germline values: CDR1 SEHNR, CDR2 FQNEAQ (reference sequence). Trimming removed 6 bases from V and 3 bases from J, with 14 bases in between. The CDR3 contains 15 residues.

J is TRBJ2-7 and V is TRBV11-1; 7 nucleotides match TRBD1. CDR1 and CDR2 from the germline V gene are SGHAT and FQDESV (reference sequence). The CDR3 is 15 amino acids. The V segment lost 5 bases and the J segment 4 bases; nucleotides outside the gene matches: 11. The CDR3 DNA is TGTGCCAGCAGCATCCCCGGTAGGGGGCTATACGAGCAGTACTTC. Protein product: CASSIPGRGLYEQYF.

This clone showed up just once. This chain links TRBV19 with TRBJ2-1; D not certain. The CDR3 extends over 13 amino acids. Deletions cut 3 bases from V and 5 bases from J, with 8 bases between. CDR1 LNHDA and CDR2 SQIVND come from the germline V gene (reference sequence). This CDR3 reads CASSIGQNNEQFF. CDR3 sequence (DNA): TGTGCCAGTAGTATTGGTCAGAACAATGAGCAGTTCTTC.